A selection of T cell receptor beta chains follows, all from one sample in a study of cytomegalovirus exposure and HLA in healthy donors. Method: immunoSEQ multiplex PCR; TCRdb's copy keeps in-frame clones and lacks some. This table holds some 160,000 clones, about 74% found once. Sequenced sample: PBMCs. Receptors originate from a woman in her thirties or forties in good health and CMV-seronegative. Both conserved end residues are part of each CDR3. The order of the fields is D gene, J gene, V gene, clone size, CDR3 DNA, CDR3 protein. A D gene is named only where the DNA matches it firmly. Not all rows give a size; the values are once, few, many and, for expanded clones, a class.

>TRBD2|TRBJ2-1|TRBV5-1|NA
TGCGCCAGCAGCTTGGCGGCTAGCGGGAGCGGGAAGGAGCAGTTCTTC
CASSLAASGSGKEQFF
>NA|TRBJ1-5|TRBV19|NA
TGTGCCAGTAGTATATTTTTGGGCGGGAGAACAGTTAGCAATCAGCCCCAGCATTTT
CASSIFLGGRTVSNQPQHF
>TRBD1|TRBJ1-1|TRBV10-3|NA
TGTGCCATCATAAGTTCAGGGGGCGACTTACCTTTCTTT
CAIISSGGDLPFF
>NA|TRBJ1-5|TRBV6-1|few
TGTGCCAGCAGTGTGAGGCACCAGCCCCAGCATTTT
CASSVRHQPQHF
>TRBD2|TRBJ2-7|TRBV10-3|few
TGTGCCATCAGTGGGCTAGCGGGAAACACCTACGAGCAGTACTTC
CAISGLAGNTYEQYF
>NA|TRBJ1-2|TRBV7-9|once
TGTGCCAGCAGCTTAGACAGCAACTATGGCTACACCTTC
CASSLDSNYGYTF
>NA|TRBJ1-5|TRBV19|NA
TGTGCCAGTAGTATCCTAGGGAGCGGGGGTCAGCCCCAGCATTTT
CASSILGSGGQPQHF
>TRBD1|TRBJ2-5|TRBV6-5|NA
TGTGCCAGCACTCAAGCCGGGACAGGGGGAGAGACCCAGTACTTC
CASTQAGTGGETQYF
>NA|TRBJ1-5|TRBV2|NA
TGTGCCAGCACCAGGGAAAGCAATCAGCCCCAGCATTTT
CASTRESNQPQHF
>TRBD1|TRBJ2-7|TRBV4-1|NA
TGCGCCAGCAGCCATAAGGACAGGGCCTACGAGCAGTACTTC
CASSHKDRAYEQYF
>TRBD1|TRBJ2-7|TRBV5-6|few
TGTGCCAGCTATGGACAGGGTAGCTCCTACGAGCAGTACTTC
CASYGQGSSYEQYF
>NA|TRBJ1-2|TRBV28|NA
TGTGCCAGCAGTTTAGGGGGGTGGTATGGCTACACCTTC
CASSLGGWYGYTF
>TRBD2|TRBJ2-1|TRBV10-2|NA
TGCGCCAGCAGTGAGTCCGGCGGGGGAGCGGGAGGTTATGAGCAGTTCTTC
CASSESGGGAGGYEQFF
>TRBD1|TRBJ1-1|TRBV5-1|NA
TGCGCCAGCAGCTTACAGGGGAGGACTGAAGCTTTCTTT
CASSLQGRTEAFF
>NA|TRBJ1-1|TRBV5-6|NA
TGTGCCAGCAGCTTCTTTACTGAAGCTTTCTTT
CASSFFTEAFF
>TRBD1|TRBJ2-7|TRBV7-8|NA
TGTGCCAGCAGTCCGGGACAGGAGAGCTCCTACGAGCAGTACTTC
CASSPGQESSYEQYF
>TRBD1|TRBJ1-1|TRBV5-4|NA
TGTGCCAGCAGCTTGGGGGGACAGAAGAACACTGAAGCTTTCTTT
CASSLGGQKNTEAFF
>NA|TRBJ2-7|TRBV6-1|NA
TGTGCCAGCAGTGAAAGGGCGGGGTCAGGACACGAGCAGTACTTC
CASSERAGSGHEQYF
>NA|TRBJ2-2|TRBV5-5|NA
TGTGCCAGCAGCTTTAGTATAACAGGGAACACCGGGGAGCTGTTTTTT
CASSFSITGNTGELFF
>NA|TRBJ2-2|TRBV6-5|few
TGTGCCAGCTCCGAGACAGGAGAGAACACCGGGGAGCTGTTTTTT
CASSETGENTGELFF